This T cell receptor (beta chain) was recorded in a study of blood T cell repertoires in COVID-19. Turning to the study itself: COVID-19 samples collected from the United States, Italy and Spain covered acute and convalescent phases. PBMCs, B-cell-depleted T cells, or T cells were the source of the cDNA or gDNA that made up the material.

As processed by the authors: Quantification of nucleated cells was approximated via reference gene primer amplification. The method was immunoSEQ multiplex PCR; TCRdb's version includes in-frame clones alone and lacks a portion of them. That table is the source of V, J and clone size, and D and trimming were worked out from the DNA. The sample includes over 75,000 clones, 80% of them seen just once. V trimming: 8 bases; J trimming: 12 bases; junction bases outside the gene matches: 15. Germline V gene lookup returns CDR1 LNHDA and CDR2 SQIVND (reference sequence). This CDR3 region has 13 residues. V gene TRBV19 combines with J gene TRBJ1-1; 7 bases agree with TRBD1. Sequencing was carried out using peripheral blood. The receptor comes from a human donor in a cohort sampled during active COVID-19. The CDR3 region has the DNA TGTGCCAGTTCGGAGGGGGCTATACGACCATCTTTCTTT. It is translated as CASSEGAIRPSFF.